The 12 T cell receptor beta chains presented below share a single source sample, sequenced in a study of human T cells and chemical hapten exposure. The time point denotes: patch test 1, 2 weeks after DPC sensitization. Noted treatment: therapeutic diphenylcyclopropenone sensitization with weekly scalp DPC. TCRdb independently ran MiXCR on the RACE reads; one entry per CDR3 protein. The sample has roughly 360,000 distinct CDR3 sequences; approximately 5% are singletons. Source: whole blood, taken in connection with sensitization to the hapten diphenylcyclopropenone (DPC). All receptors derive from a woman in her fifties or sixties with alopecia areata. Some clones in this sample may be carry-over from other donors' samples.

This clonotype was observed a few times. The chain uses TRBV5-1 and TRBJ2-3, with 8 bases matching TRBD2. This CDR3 region has 16 residues. J was trimmed by 1 base and V by 3 bases; bases with no gene match: 7. Germline V gene lookup returns CDR1 SGHRS and CDR2 YFSETQ. The CDR3 DNA follows: TGCGCCAGCAGCTCCGGACTAGCCTCAGGCACAGATACGCAGTATTTT. Its protein product is CASSSGLASGTDTQYF.

This clonotype was observed many times. This chain uses TRBV2 with TRBJ2-1; D is tentatively TRBD1 or TRBD2 (5 bases each). CDR1 is SNHLY and CDR2 is FYNNEI in the germline V gene. Trimming took 4 bases from V and 2 from J, leaving 15 bases between them. The CDR3 runs to 16 residues. The CDR3 sequence: CASSVGRDPAYNEQFF. The CDR3 coding sequence is TGTGCCAGCAGTGTTGGCAGGGACCCCGCCTACAATGAGCAGTTCTTC.

The chain links TRBV7-2 to TRBJ1-5; 8 positions agree with TRBD1. The CDR3 consists of 16 residues. From germline, CDR1 is SGHTA and CDR2 FQGNSA. Trimming cost V 3 bases and J 2 bases; bases outside gene matches: 6. The CDR3 spells CASSFQGARRNQPQHF. The CDR3 region has the DNA TGTGCCAGCAGCTTTCAGGGGGCGCGTCGCAATCAGCCCCAGCATTTT.

The chain couples TRBV4-1 to TRBJ1-5, with D maybe TRBD1 (5 bases). Germline V gives CDR1 MGHRA, CDR2 YSYEKL. The CDR3 is 14 amino acids. V lost 0 bases and J 7 bases, leaving 10 bases between the germline ends. The CDR3 reads CASSQEGVGQPQHF. DNA for the CDR3: TGCGCCAGCAGCCAAGAGGGGGTCGGGCAGCCCCAGCATTTT.

In this sample, this clonotype turned up a few times. The chain recombines TRBV7-2 with TRBJ2-1, with 8 nucleotides matching TRBD2. V lost 5 bases to trimming and J lost 10 bases; unmatched junction nucleotides: 7. Germline assignment: CDR1 SGHTA and CDR2 FQGNSA. The CDR3 length is 13 residues. The chain's CDR3 is CASSQGLVREQFF. CDR3 nucleotides: TGTGCCAGCAGCCAGGGACTAGTACGCGAGCAGTTCTTC.

This chain connects TRBV20-1 to TRBJ1-1; TRBD1 might be the D (5 bases). Looked up from germline, CDR1 is DFQATT and CDR2 is SNEGSKA (reference sequence). The V and J ends lost 1 base and 2 bases respectively, with 11 bases between them. This CDR3 is 14 amino acids long. The CDR3 region has the DNA TGCAGTGCTAGAGGTGCAGGGCCAAACACTGAAGCTTTCTTT. This encodes CSARGAGPNTEAFF.

The table lists this clonotype with many counts. The chain carries TRBV12-3 or TRBV12-4 and TRBJ1-5; 7 bases are a match to TRBD1. After removal of 6 bases from V and 3 bases from J, the junction contained 17 bases not matched to a gene. CDR3 length equals 18 residues. As DNA, the CDR3 is TGTGCCAGCAGCTTAAAGTGGGGGGACAGTCCCCCCAATCAGCCCCAGCATTTT. This translates into CASSLKWGDSPPNQPQHF.

In this sample, this clonotype turned up many times. The chain employs TRBV7-9 and TRBJ2-7, with D maybe TRBD2 (5 bases). This CDR3 is 14 amino acids long. CDR1 is SEHNR and CDR2 is FQNEAQ in the germline V gene (reference sequence). Trimming stripped 5 bases from V and 2 bases from J, with 13 bases between. CDR3 in DNA: TGTGCCAGCAGCGAATGGAGCGGTCCCTACGAGCAGTACTTC. Its translation is CASSEWSGPYEQYF.

This clonotype was seen many times. The chain recombines TRBV20-1 with TRBJ1-5; a possible D gene is TRBD1 (6 bases). CDR1 DFQATT and CDR2 SNEGSKA come from the germline V gene (reference sequence). Trimming pared 6 bases from V and 7 bases from J, leaving 16 bases between. CDR3 length: 13 amino acids. The CDR3 protein is CSASTGTRQPQHF. Here the CDR3 DNA reads TGCAGTGCCTCGACAGGAACGAGGCAGCCCCAGCATTTT.

The rearrangement uses TRBV10-1 and TRBJ2-7; D may match TRBD1 or TRBD2 (6 bases each). CDR3 size: 15 residues. V was cut by 0 bases and J by 4 bases, with 13 bases left in between. The germline CDR1 and CDR2 sequences are WNHNN and SYGVQD (reference sequence). The CDR3 region is CASSESGTGRYEQYF. Here the CDR3 DNA reads TGCGCCAGCAGTGAGTCAGGAACAGGGAGGTACGAGCAGTACTTC.

In this sample, this clonotype turned up many times. The rearrangement joins TRBV29-1 to TRBJ1-1; D gene ambiguous. This CDR3 has 13 amino acids. Germline-derived CDR1 and CDR2 are SQVTM and ANQGSEA. Trimming took off 4 bases at V and 1 base at J, with 10 bases between the two ends. CDR3 residues: CSVGTRSNTEAFF. For the CDR3, the DNA is TGCAGCGTTGGCACACGCTCGAACACTGAAGCTTTCTTT.

This sequence joins TRBV12-3 or TRBV12-4 and TRBJ2-2; D ambiguous. The CDR3 is made up of 11 amino acids. V was clipped by 7 bases and J by 7 bases, with 7 bases between them. CDR3 amino acids: CASTDGGELFF. The CDR3 nucleotides read TGTGCCAGCACCGACGGCGGGGAGCTGTTTTTT.